These T cell receptor beta chains were read from a single sample in a study of T cells expressing NK-cell markers. TCRdb re-called the 5' RACE reads, yielding one record per CDR3 amino acid sequence without DNA. This sample contains approximately 550,000 distinct CDR3 sequences. The sample consisted of blood T cells: a sorted CD56 or NKG2C T cell subset, CD4+ or CD8+ T cells, or bulk PBMC T cells (not recorded which). These receptors all stem from a man aged 18 to 29 in good health. Each CDR3 is given with its conserved first and last residue.

v_gene	j_gene	CDR3aa
TRBV11-2	TRBJ2-1	CASSVLRPRLINEQFF
TRBV7-9	TRBJ2-1	CASSSGGPGHNEQFF
TRBV30	TRBJ2-3	CAWRIGPDTQYF
TRBV18	TRBJ1-1	CASSLLSSSNTEAFF
TRBV4-1	TRBJ2-1	CASSQDLGAGSSYNEQFF
TRBV4-2	TRBJ1-4	CASSKNGGASANEKLFF
TRBV2	TRBJ1-2	CAILRGNYGYTF
TRBV3-1	TRBJ2-3	CASSQAGGTSTDTQYF
TRBV12-3/TRBV12-4	TRBJ2-5	CASSQGVGETQYF
TRBV20-1	TRBJ1-1	CSAAQGVLNTEAFF
TRBV6-5	TRBJ1-5	CASSYSARESYSNQPQHF
TRBV24-1	TRBJ2-6	CATSDPGTGANVLTF
TRBV18	TRBJ2-7	CASSPNGLAGTYEQYF
TRBV28	TRBJ2-1	CASSEAGGLGEQFF
TRBV4-3	TRBJ1-1	CASSQGSGGNTEAFF
TRBV20-1	TRBJ2-2	CSAPRLEDRLTGELFF
TRBV5-1	TRBJ2-5	CASSSGTQKGETQYF
TRBV4-2	TRBJ2-4	CASSQTVTNIQYF
TRBV29-1	TRBJ2-3	CSVSSLAGGPGIDTQYF
TRBV9	TRBJ2-2	CASSPQMVAATGELFF
TRBV7-9	TRBJ2-2	CASSQLGGRNTGELFF
TRBV6-1	TRBJ2-2	CASSAPGTPTPGELFF
TRBV12-3/TRBV12-4	TRBJ2-1	CASKGEYNEQFF
TRBV20-1	TRBJ2-1	CSARDGGGRARLFF
TRBV29-1	TRBJ2-5	CSVGWRAPQETQYF
TRBV11-2	TRBJ1-1	CASSQKLQPRGGAFF